One sample yielded the 5 T cell receptor beta chains listed below, sequenced in a study of T cell responses to AZD1222 COVID-19 vaccine. Profiling relied on immunoSEQ multiplex PCR, and the TCRdb table lists in-frame clones only, not all of them. The table includes about 130,000 clones, 70% to 90% detected once. This specimen consisted of peripheral blood, obtained on day 0 of AZD1222 vaccination. The receptors originated from an adult in good health.

The chain uses TRBV2 and TRBJ1-2; the D is unclear. CDR1 and CDR2 (germline): SNHLY, FYNNEI. Deletions cut 6 bases from V and 4 bases from J, with 12 bases between. This CDR3 comprises 13 residues. CDR3 region: CASRVERSYGYTF. CDR3 in DNA: TGTGCCAGCAGAGTAGAAAGGAGCTATGGCTACACCTTC.

The J gene is TRBJ1-4, the V gene TRBV7-8, with TRBD1 as a possible D gene (6 bases). Germline V gene sequence: CDR1 SGHVS, CDR2 FQNEAQ. Deletions cut 5 bases from V and 5 bases from J, with 12 bases between. The CDR3 is 14 amino acids. Written as DNA, the CDR3 is TGTGCCAGCAGCAGGGGGAGATTGAATGAAAAACTGTTTTTT. It encodes CASSRGRLNEKLFF.

V and J are TRBV10-3 and TRBJ2-3; the match to TRBD2 covers 7 bases. J was trimmed by 3 bases and V by 6 bases; bases with no gene match: 6. The V gene's germline CDR1 is ENHRY and CDR2 SYGVKD. This CDR3 contains 14 residues. The CDR3 DNA follows: TGTGCCATCAGGGGGCGGGAGCAGACAGATACGCAGTATTTT. Translation gives CAIRGREQTDTQYF.

The V call is TRBV5-1, the J call TRBJ2-3; 7 bases map to TRBD1. This CDR3 has 15 residues. The V gene's germline CDR1 is SGHRS and CDR2 YFSETQ. The J segment lost 4 bases and the V segment lost 0 bases, leaving 5 bases of the junction unmatched. CDR3 in DNA: TGCGCCAGCAGCTTGGGAGCCAGGGGGTCAGATACGCAGTATTTT. Translated, it gives CASSLGARGSDTQYF.

This sequence joins TRBV5-1 and TRBJ2-7, with D unclear. This CDR3 is built from 13 residues. The germline V gene encodes CDR1 SGHRS and CDR2 YFSETQ. Between the trimmed V and J ends, which lost 0 bases and 3 bases, there was a span of 7 bases. DNA of the CDR3: TGCGCCAGCAGCTTGGACAGTGACTACGAGCAGTACTTC. Translated, it gives CASSLDSDYEQYF.